A selection of T cell receptor beta chains follows, all from one sample in a study of shared T cell receptors in the human thymus. Clones were sequenced by immunoSEQ multiplex PCR, and TCRdb holds only the in-frame ones, with some missing. The repertoire holds about 710,000 clones, with approximately 89% as singletons. These sequences were also reported in another study, on human thymus T cells.

What was sequenced was thymocytes. The receptors come from a boy younger than two with a congenital heart defect. The CDR3 runs from the conserved cysteine through the conserved F or W. D genes are given only for firm matches. Size values are once, few and many counts, or a class for expanded clones, and some rows have none.

j_call,clone_size,d_call,cdr3_length,v_call,cdr3_aa,cdr3_nt
TRBJ2-7,-,TRBD1,14,TRBV5-1,CASSLRQGHYEQYF,TGCGCCAGCAGCTTGAGACAGGGACACTACGAGCAGTACTTC
TRBJ1-2,-,-,15,TRBV15,CATSRDTEVFYGYTF,TGTGCCACCAGCAGAGATACCGAGGTGTTCTATGGCTACACCTTC
TRBJ1-5,-,-,14,TRBV19,CASTKDFSNQPQHF,TGTGCCAGTACCAAAGACTTTAGCAATCAGCCCCAGCATTTT
TRBJ1-3,-,-,15,TRBV5-6,CASSAGTPPGNTIYF,TGTGCCAGCAGCGCCGGGACTCCGCCCGGAAACACCATATATTTT
TRBJ2-3,-,-,19,TRBV28,CASSLTPATNGGTTDTQYF,TGTGCCAGCAGTTTAACCCCCGCGACTAACGGCGGAACCACAGATACGCAGTATTTT
TRBJ2-6,-,-,17,TRBV4-3,CASSFRQVPSGANVLTF,TGCGCCAGCAGCTTCCGACAGGTACCTTCTGGGGCCAACGTCCTGACTTTC
TRBJ2-7,once,TRBD1,17,TRBV4-1,CASSQEEQGATSYEQYF,TGCGCCAGCAGCCAAGAAGAACAGGGGGCGACTTCCTACGAGCAGTACTTC
TRBJ1-6,few,-,15,TRBV6-6,CASRREDRFNSPLHF,TGTGCCAGCAGACGGGAAGACAGGTTCAATTCACCCCTCCACTTT
TRBJ2-4,-,-,16,TRBV27,CASSSVLDPSKNIQYF,TGTGCCAGCAGTTCGGTGCTAGACCCCTCCAAAAACATTCAGTACTTC
TRBJ2-3,-,-,22,TRBV15,CATSRGYPPGVLAPQGTDTQYF,TGTGCCACCAGCAGAGGATATCCCCCGGGGGTTCTAGCGCCCCAAGGCACAGATACGCAGTATTTT
TRBJ2-2,-,-,16,TRBV30,CAWYTWAEPFTGELFF,TGTGCCTGGTATACTTGGGCAGAACCTTTCACCGGGGAGCTGTTTTTT
TRBJ2-1,-,TRBD2,15,TRBV19,CASTIISGSMNEQFF,TGTGCCAGTACCATAATAAGCGGGAGCATGAATGAGCAGTTCTTC
TRBJ1-2,-,TRBD1,18,TRBV4-3,CASSQDRGRGVSSYGYTF,TGCGCCAGCAGCCAAGACAGGGGGCGCGGAGTCTCAAGCTATGGCTACACCTTC
TRBJ2-2,-,-,16,TRBV5-1,CASAVTGPFATGELFF,TGCGCCAGCGCGGTGACAGGCCCGTTTGCCACCGGGGAGCTGTTTTTT
TRBJ1-5,-,TRBD1,21,TRBV28,CASSLGFWQGGSSAYNQPQHF,TGTGCCAGCAGTTTAGGTTTTTGGCAGGGGGGTTCTTCGGCCTACAATCAGCCCCAGCATTTT
TRBJ2-3,-,-,16,TRBV27,CASSQTGNSSTDTQYF,TGTGCCAGCAGCCAAACGGGGAATTCTAGCACAGATACGCAGTATTTT
TRBJ1-4,-,TRBD1,14,TRBV28,CASLKQGAGEKLFF,TGTGCCAGCTTGAAACAGGGGGCCGGGGAAAAACTGTTTTTT
TRBJ1-3,few,-,17,TRBV19,CASSIRGAAVEGNTIYF,TGTGCCAGTAGTATACGGGGGGCCGCGGTGGAGGGGAACACCATATATTTT
TRBJ1-5,-,-,15,TRBV7-2,CASSVNRGVNQPQHF,TGTGCCAGCAGCGTAAACCGGGGGGTCAATCAGCCCCAGCATTTT
TRBJ1-6,-,-,15,TRBV5-1,CASSLEWHYNSPLHF,TGCGCCAGCAGCTTGGAGTGGCATTATAATTCACCCCTCCACTTT
TRBJ1-1,-,TRBD1,15,TRBV5-1,CASSQGQGVDTEAFF,TGCGCCAGCAGCCAGGGACAGGGGGTGGACACTGAAGCTTTCTTT
TRBJ1-5,-,TRBD1,13,TRBV5-1,CASSWTGAQPQHF,TGCGCCAGCAGCTGGACAGGGGCTCAGCCCCAGCATTTT
TRBJ2-7,-,-,15,TRBV4-2,CASSQDWLGLYEQYF,TGTGCCAGCAGCCAAGACTGGCTGGGACTCTACGAGCAGTACTTC
TRBJ2-7,-,-,17,TRBV5-6,CASSLVARGRSDYEQYF,TGTGCCAGCAGCTTAGTAGCCAGGGGTCGATCGGACTACGAGCAGTACTTC
TRBJ1-1,-,-,14,TRBV27,CASSLLSTGHKAFF,TGTGCCAGCAGTCTACTATCGACAGGACATAAAGCTTTCTTT
TRBJ1-5,-,-,14,TRBV6-5,CASRTGRGDQPQHF,TGTGCCAGCAGGACGGGTCGGGGGGATCAGCCCCAGCATTTT
TRBJ1-2,-,-,13,TRBV5-6,CASSSFAGNGYTF,TGTGCCAGCAGCTCATTTGCGGGGAATGGCTACACCTTC
TRBJ2-7,-,-,14,TRBV5-1,CASSFSGGYYEQYF,TGCGCCAGCAGCTTTTCTGGGGGCTATTACGAGCAGTACTTC
TRBJ2-3,-,-,14,TRBV11-2,CASSLRRPRDTQYF,TGTGCCAGCAGCTTAAGGCGGCCCAGAGATACGCAGTATTTT
TRBJ2-7,-,TRBD1,18,TRBV6-1,CASSERWGDRVGSYEQYF,TGTGCCAGCAGTGAAAGGTGGGGAGACAGGGTAGGCTCCTACGAGCAGTACTTC
TRBJ1-1,-,-,17,TRBV7-3,CASRVPREEDSNTEAFF,TGTGCCAGCAGGGTCCCCAGGGAGGAGGATTCGAACACTGAAGCTTTCTTT
TRBJ1-1,-,-,15,TRBV7-2,CASSLRSGINTEAFF,TGTGCCAGCAGCTTACGTTCAGGGATCAACACTGAAGCTTTCTTT
TRBJ1-1,-,-,16,TRBV14,CASSPRAGGLNTEAFF,TGTGCCAGCAGCCCAAGAGCGGGGGGATTGAACACTGAAGCTTTCTTT
TRBJ1-6,-,TRBD1,17,TRBV27,CASSITSPGTGNSPLHF,TGTGCCAGCAGTATAACAAGCCCCGGGACAGGGAATTCACCCCTCCACTTT
TRBJ2-3,-,TRBD2,18,TRBV4-3,CASSQDWYGTSGTDTQYF,TGCGCCAGCAGCCAAGATTGGTATGGGACTAGTGGCACAGATACGCAGTATTTT
TRBJ1-1,-,-,13,TRBV2,CASSEGYGSEAFF,TGTGCCAGCAGTGAAGGATACGGGAGTGAAGCTTTCTTT
TRBJ1-2,-,-,13,TRBV27,CASSLEGSYGYTF,TGTGCCAGCAGTTTAGAGGGCTCCTATGGCTACACCTTC
TRBJ2-7,-,-,13,TRBV19,CASSIPGTYEQYF,TGTGCCAGTAGTATACCAGGGACCTACGAGCAGTACTTC
TRBJ1-5,once,-,15,TRBV7-9,CASSRGAGPRGPQHF,TGTGCCAGCAGCCGGGGGGCAGGGCCACGGGGGCCCCAGCATTTT
TRBJ1-5,-,TRBD1,19,TRBV4-1,CASSQVVVAGGYSNQPQHF,TGCGCCAGCAGCCAAGTGGTCGTAGCAGGGGGGTATAGCAATCAGCCCCAGCATTTT
TRBJ1-6,-,-,16,TRBV25-1,CASSPTVNRDGSPLHF,TGTGCCAGCAGTCCCACCGTGAACAGGGATGGTTCACCCCTCCACTTT
TRBJ1-2,-,-,22,TRBV13,CASSFHRTLTLTLTVPNYGYTF,TGTGCCAGCAGCTTTCACCGAACCCTAACCCTAACCCTAACCGTTCCTAACTATGGCTACACCTTC
TRBJ1-4,-,TRBD1,16,TRBV28,CASRPGQGEENEKLFF,TGTGCCAGCCGACCGGGACAGGGTGAGGAAAATGAAAAACTGTTTTTT
TRBJ2-3,-,-,13,TRBV5-1,CASSFVGGDTQYF,TGCGCCAGCAGCTTTGTGGGGGGAGATACGCAGTATTTT
TRBJ1-5,-,-,12,TRBV7-2,CASSTDNQPQHF,TGTGCCAGCAGCACTGATAATCAGCCCCAGCATTTT
TRBJ2-4,-,-,15,TRBV25-1,CASSGGDSWKNIQYF,TGTGCCAGCAGTGGGGGGGACAGCTGGAAAAACATTCAGTACTTC
TRBJ2-7,-,TRBD2,19,TRBV7-9,CASSYPREAGTTSSYEQYF,TGTGCCAGCAGCTACCCGAGAGAAGCGGGAACGACCAGCTCCTACGAGCAGTACTTC
TRBJ2-3,-,-,13,TRBV28,CASSKRSTDTQYF,TGTGCCAGCAGCAAGAGGAGCACAGATACGCAGTATTTT
TRBJ1-6,-,TRBD1,14,TRBV25-1,CASSVTGGSSPLHF,TGTGCCAGCAGTGTCACAGGGGGAAGTTCACCCCTCCACTTT
TRBJ2-5,-,-,15,TRBV4-3,CASSQDLQDGETQYF,TGCGCCAGCAGCCAAGATCTACAGGACGGGGAGACCCAGTACTTC
TRBJ2-4,-,TRBD1,17,TRBV27,CASSFGQGGFPGHIQYF,TGTGCCAGCAGTTTCGGACAGGGCGGCTTTCCGGGGCACATTCAGTACTTC
TRBJ2-1,-,-,13,TRBV28,CASSSAAYNEQFF,TGTGCCAGCAGTTCAGCGGCCTACAATGAGCAGTTCTTC
TRBJ2-5,-,TRBD1,15,TRBV28,CASSKGQGGEETQYF,TGTGCCAGCAGTAAGGGACAGGGGGGGGAAGAGACCCAGTACTTC